These 27 T cell receptor beta chains originate from one sample sequenced in a study of blood T cell repertoires in COVID-19. Profiling relied on immunoSEQ multiplex PCR, and the TCRdb table lists in-frame clones only, not all of them. The sample consists of approximately 250,000 clones, 85% to 90% of them appearing once. The sequenced sample consisted of PBMCs or T cells enriched from blood (not recorded which). The receptor source for this set is a woman younger than 45 with acute COVID-19.

The chain combines TRBV5-6 with TRBJ1-3; D unclear. Trimming stripped 4 bases from V and 4 bases from J, with 9 bases between. Per germline, CDR1 SGHDT and CDR2 YYEEEE. The CDR3 is made up of 13 amino acids. The CDR3 region has the DNA TGTGCCAGCAGCAAACAAGAAGGAAACACCATATATTTT. It is translated as CASSKQEGNTIYF. Drawing the rest from reference TRBV5-6 and TRBJ1-3, the complete variable domain is DAGVTQSPTHLIKTRGQQVTLRCSPKSGHDTVSWYQQALGQGPQFIFQYYEEEERQRGNFPDRFSGHQFPNYSSELNVNALLLGDSALYLCASSKQEGNTIYFGEGSWLTVV.

The chain couples TRBV5-1 to TRBJ2-2; D uncertain. Per germline, CDR1 SGHRS and CDR2 YFSETQ. There are 14 residues in the CDR3. The V gene lost 5 bases and the J gene lost 2 bases, with 10 bases spanning the gap. The CDR3 DNA follows: TGCGCCAGCAGTCGAACTATTAACACCGGGGAGCTGTTTTTT. Its protein product is CASSRTINTGELFF. The whole variable domain, filled in from reference TRBV5-1 and TRBJ2-2, reads KAGVTQTPRYLIKTRGQQVTLSCSPISGHRSVSWYQQTPGQGLQFLFEYFSETQRNKGNFPGRFSGRQFSNSRSEMNVSTLELGDSALYLCASSRTINTGELFFGEGSRLTVL.

The gene calls are TRBV4-1 and TRBJ2-1, with TRBD2 identical over 8 bases. The germline gives CDR1 MGHRA, CDR2 YSYEKL. The trim removed 0 bases at V and 3 bases at J, leaving 4 bases unmatched. The CDR3 is 16 residues long. This CDR3 is CASSQDQREYYNEQFF. In DNA, the CDR3 is TGCGCCAGCAGCCAAGATCAGCGGGAGTACTACAATGAGCAGTTCTTC.

The genes are TRBV2 and TRBJ2-5, with D perhaps matching TRBD1 (6 bases). The ends were cut back, 4 bases at V and 1 base at J, with 13 bases in the middle. Germline values: CDR1 SNHLY, CDR2 FYNNEI. The CDR3 covers 15 residues. Here the CDR3 DNA reads TGTGCCAGCAGTGGGACAGCCGCTGTCCAAGAGACCCAGTACTTC. It specifies CASSGTAAVQETQYF.

The chain combines TRBV2 with TRBJ2-3, with 7 positions matching TRBD1. Germline CDR1 reads SNHLY; CDR2 reads FYNNEI. The trim removed 5 bases at V and 2 bases at J, leaving 13 bases unmatched. The length of the CDR3 is 17 residues. For the CDR3, the DNA is TGTGCCAGCAGTAGCCGGGACAGAGCGATTATCACAGATACGCAGTATTTT. Its protein is CASSSRDRAIITDTQYF. The full variable domain, completed using reference TRBV2 and TRBJ2-3, is EPEVTQTPSHQVTQMGQEVILRCVPISNHLYFYWYRQILGQKVEFLVSFYNNEISEKSEIFDDQFSVERPDGSNFTLKIRSTKLEDSAMYFCASSSRDRAIITDTQYFGPGTRLTVL.

The rearrangement links TRBV9 to TRBJ1-3; D is unresolved. V was clipped by 0 bases and J by 4 bases, with 20 bases between them. Germline CDR1 reads SGDLS; CDR2 reads YYNGEE. The CDR3 has 18 amino acids. The CDR3 DNA reads TGTGCCAGCAGCGTAGTTCCGACGTCTACTAACGCGGGAAACACCATATATTTT. Protein: CASSVVPTSTNAGNTIYF.

The CDR3 nucleotides read TGTGCCAGTAGAACAGGGGTAGAACAGCCCCAGCATTTT. It specifies CASRTGVEQPQHF. The chain links TRBV19 to TRBJ1-5; 7 nucleotides match TRBD1. The CDR3 is 13 residues long. J lost 7 bases, V lost 6 bases, and 6 bases had no gene match. In germline, CDR1 is LNHDA, CDR2 SQIVND (reference sequence). Filled out from reference TRBV19 and TRBJ1-5, the complete variable domain reads DGGITQSPKYLFRKEGQNVTLSCEQNLNHDAMYWYRQDPGQGLRLIYYSQIVNDFQKGDIAEGYSVSREKKESFPLTVTSAQKNPTAFYLCASRTGVEQPQHFGDGTRLSIL.

The chain joins TRBV4-3 to TRBJ2-1; 7 positions agree with TRBD2. CDR1 and CDR2 from the germline V gene are LGHNA and YSLEER. After removal of 1 base from V and 0 bases from J, the junction contained 9 bases not matched to a gene. The CDR3 extends over 18 amino acids. CDR3 sequence (DNA): TGCGCCAGCAGCCAAGGTAGATTCTCTAGCGGCTCCTACAATGAGCAGTTCTTC. Its translation is CASSQGRFSSGSYNEQFF.

J is TRBJ2-5 and V is TRBV25-1; 9 nucleotides agree with TRBD1. CDR3 length: 15 residues. Germline V gives CDR1 MGHDK, CDR2 SYGVNS. The trim removed 1 base at V and 5 bases at J, leaving 5 bases unmatched. The CDR3 DNA sequence: TGTGCCAGCAGTGAATCGGGACAGGGATCCGAGACCCAGTACTTC. Its protein is CASSESGQGSETQYF.

This chain's CDR3 is CASSYSQAREQYF. CDR3 nucleotides: TGTGCCAGCAGTTACTCCCAGGCCCGAGAGCAGTACTTC. V gene TRBV6-6 combines with J gene TRBJ2-7; D is unclear. CDR1 and CDR2 (germline): MNHNY, SVGAGI (reference sequence). The CDR3 runs to 13 residues. With 0 bases removed from V and 7 bases from J, the gap between germline ends came to 10 bases.

V and J are TRBV11-2 and TRBJ2-1, with TRBD2 identical over 13 bases. Unmatched junction bases numbered 4, after V lost 4 bases and J lost 7 bases. Germline lookup yields CDR1 SGHAT and CDR2 FQNNGV. The CDR3 is 15 residues long. DNA for the CDR3: TGTGCCAGCAGCTCAGGACTAGCGGGAGCAAATGAGCAGTTCTTC. Translation: CASSSGLAGANEQFF. The whole variable domain, filled in from reference TRBV11-2 and TRBJ2-1, reads EAGVAQSPRYKIIEKRQSVAFWCNPISGHATLYWYQQILGQGPKLLIQFQNNGVVDDSQLPKDRFSAERLKGVDSTLKIQPAKLEDSAVYLCASSSGLAGANEQFFGPGTRLTVL.

This clone was seen just once. CDR3 bases: TGTGCCAGCAGTGCTGGACTAGGCGGGAATACAGATACGCAGTATTTT. This gives the protein CASSAGLGGNTDTQYF. This chain links TRBV5-5 with TRBJ2-3; 7 positions agree with TRBD2. Germline V gives CDR1 SGHKS, CDR2 YYEKEE (reference sequence). The trim removed 5 bases at V and 3 bases at J, leaving 12 bases unmatched. This CDR3 comprises 16 residues.

J is TRBJ1-2 and V is TRBV28; 7 nucleotides align to TRBD1. The V and J ends lost 2 bases and 7 bases, in that order; junction bases with no gene match: 4. Looked up from germline, CDR1 is MDHEN and CDR2 is SYDVKM. The CDR3 has 13 residues. CDR3 loop: CASSLTGEFGYTF. The CDR3 DNA is TGTGCCAGCAGTTTAACAGGGGAGTTTGGCTACACCTTC.

This clone showed up just a few times. The gene calls are TRBV7-7 and TRBJ2-3; D gene ambiguous. CDR1 is SSHAT, CDR2 FNYEAQ, per germline (reference sequence). V lost 5 bases and J 4 bases, leaving 10 bases between the germline ends. There are 13 residues in the CDR3. DNA for the CDR3: TGTGCCAGCAGCCCCTCCCCGGCAGATACGCAGTATTTT. Translating it yields CASSPSPADTQYF.

The V gene is TRBV28, the J gene TRBJ1-5; TRBD1 is a possible D gene (5 bases). Germline V gives CDR1 MDHEN, CDR2 SYDVKM. V lost 6 bases to trimming and J lost 5 bases, with 17 bases between them. CDR3 length: 15 residues. CDR3 bases: TGTGCCAGCAGCGAGGAAGTAGGGGTCGATCAGCCCCAGCATTTT. Amino acid sequence: CASSEEVGVDQPQHF.

This chain uses TRBV29-1 with TRBJ2-5; the match to TRBD1 covers 8 bases. CDR1 is SQVTM and CDR2 is ANQGSEA in the germline V gene. The CDR3 length is 13 residues. Trimming cost V 5 bases and J 1 base; bases outside gene matches: 3. In DNA, the CDR3 is TGCAGCGTTTCCACAGGGGGCCAAGAGACCCAGTACTTC. Its translation: CSVSTGGQETQYF.

The J gene is TRBJ1-2, the V gene TRBV27, with 7 bases lining up with TRBD1. The J segment lost 0 bases and the V segment lost 3 bases, leaving 1 base of the junction unmatched. Germline CDR1 and CDR2: MNHEY and SMNVEV (reference sequence). CDR3 length: 14 residues. CDR3 in amino acids: CASSLGTANYGYTF. CDR3 DNA sequence: TGTGCCAGCAGTTTGGGGACAGCTAACTATGGCTACACCTTC.

The genes are TRBV6-1 and TRBJ1-2; the D gene is possibly TRBD1 (5 bases). Germline CDR1 is MNHNS and CDR2 is SASEGT. The length of the CDR3 is 15 residues. V lost 2 bases and J lost 3, with 13 bases in between. DNA of the CDR3: TGTGCCAGCAGTGAAATGGCAGCGGGGGACTATGGCTACACCTTC. Translating gives CASSEMAAGDYGYTF.

The rearrangement joins TRBV28 to TRBJ1-1, with a possible D match to TRBD1 (6 bases). Germline CDR1 is MDHEN and CDR2 is SYDVKM. The germline V and J ends were trimmed by 3 bases and 4 bases, with 15 bases remaining between them. The CDR3 is made up of 15 amino acids. The CDR3: CASSFGQGWGTEAFF. As DNA, the CDR3 is TGTGCCAGCAGTTTCGGGCAGGGGTGGGGCACTGAAGCTTTCTTT.

The chain combines TRBV5-8 with TRBJ2-1; TRBD2 aligns across 11 bases. With 0 bases clipped from V and 8 bases from J, the junction kept 4 bases outside the gene matches. The CDR3 covers 15 residues. Germline V lookup: CDR1 SGHTS, CDR2 YDEGEE. DNA for the CDR3: TGTGCCAGCAGCTTGGGTACTAGCGGGAGTTATGAGCAGTTCTTC. The encoded protein is CASSLGTSGSYEQFF.

The chain combines TRBV4-2 with TRBJ2-7; 7 positions match TRBD2. The V and J ends lost 3 bases and 1 base, in that order; junction bases with no gene match: 15. Germline V gene lookup returns CDR1 LGHNA and CDR2 YNFKEQ. CDR3 length: 18 amino acids. The DNA of the CDR3 is TGTGCCAGCAGCCAGGAAGGGATACTAGCGCGCTCATCCTACGAGCAGTACTTC. Translated: CASSQEGILARSSYEQYF.

The gene calls are TRBV19 and TRBJ2-7, with TRBD2 identical over 10 bases. The CDR3 runs to 17 residues. Germline V gives CDR1 LNHDA, CDR2 SQIVND (reference sequence). The junction had 13 bases not matched to a gene; V was cut back by 6 bases and J by 2 bases. CDR3 protein: CASRSGLAGVKPYEQYF. In DNA form, the CDR3 reads TGTGCCAGTAGATCGGGCCTAGCGGGAGTTAAGCCCTACGAGCAGTACTTC.

The CDR3 sequence is CASSQGTGGGEQYF. The CDR3 region has the DNA TGTGCCAGCAGCCAAGGGACGGGAGGTGGCGAGCAGTACTTC. The gene calls are TRBV7-2 and TRBJ2-7, with 7 positions matching TRBD2. After removal of 5 bases from V and 6 bases from J, the junction contained 10 bases not matched to a gene. Germline loops: CDR1 SGHTA, CDR2 FQGNSA. This CDR3 comprises 14 residues.

The chain joins TRBV7-9 to TRBJ1-3, with 8 nucleotides matching TRBD1. Per germline, CDR1 SEHNR and CDR2 FQNEAQ (reference sequence). Trimming removed 5 bases from V and 2 bases from J; junction bases left unmatched: 5. The CDR3 runs to 15 residues. The CDR3 DNA reads TGTGCCAGCAGCCCACAACAGGGGGCTGGAAACACCATATATTTT. Translating it yields CASSPQQGAGNTIYF.

The chain uses TRBV4-1 and TRBJ2-7, with D possibly TRBD2 on 6 matching bases. Germline V gene data show CDR1 as MGHRA and CDR2 as YSYEKL. The CDR3 covers 16 residues. The germline V and J ends were trimmed by 5 bases and 0 bases, with 17 bases remaining between them. The DNA for the CDR3 is TGCGCCAGCAGCACCCGAGCAGCGGGCAACTCCTACGAGCAGTACTTC. Its translation is CASSTRAAGNSYEQYF.

The J gene is TRBJ1-5, the V gene TRBV24-1; no reliable D call. CDR1 KGHDR and CDR2 SFDVKD come from the germline V gene. V lost 2 bases and J lost 6, with 13 bases in between. This CDR3 contains 15 residues. CDR3 sequence: CATSDSRGSGQPQHF. CDR3 nucleotides: TGTGCCACCAGTGATTCCCGGGGTTCGGGTCAGCCCCAGCATTTT.

The rearrangement links TRBV9 to TRBJ2-3; tentatively, D is TRBD1 (6 bases). V lost 2 bases and J lost 2, with 21 bases in between. The CDR3 totals 18 residues. Germline V gene data show CDR1 as SGDLS and CDR2 as YYNGEE. The CDR3 here is CASSVGLRGSVYTDTQYF. The CDR3 DNA reads TGTGCCAGCAGCGTTGGTTTAAGGGGGTCGGTCTACACAGATACGCAGTATTTT.